This T cell receptor beta chain was recorded in a study of early T cells in non-severe SARS-CoV-2 infection. Study background: From unsorted whole blood, bulk RNA was sequenced, and the chains remained unpaired.

Individually, cDNA molecules had unique molecular identifiers attached to them. One entry per CDR3 protein, called by TCRdb with MiXCR from the 5' RACE reads. Here the sample spans about 110,000 distinct CDR3 sequences, around 10% being singletons. Germline V gene lookup returns CDR1 DFQATT and CDR2 SNEGSKA (reference sequence). This CDR3 comprises 15 residues. V lost 5 bases and J lost 1, with 15 bases in between. This clonotype was seen at least ten times. The target antigen is unknown. General study points: Private and CD4 specificities were missed by VDJdb matching, which favored anti-spike CD8 responses.

The material sequenced was whole blood. V gene TRBV20-1 combines with J gene TRBJ1-5; no clear D. This clonotype was obtained from an adult who was a healthcare worker with PCR-confirmed SARS-CoV-2 infection or an uninfected control (not recorded which). The CDR3 protein is CSARKSGGSNQPQHF. CDR3 in DNA: TGCAGTGCTCGCAAGAGTGGCGGGAGCAATCAGCCCCAGCATTTT.